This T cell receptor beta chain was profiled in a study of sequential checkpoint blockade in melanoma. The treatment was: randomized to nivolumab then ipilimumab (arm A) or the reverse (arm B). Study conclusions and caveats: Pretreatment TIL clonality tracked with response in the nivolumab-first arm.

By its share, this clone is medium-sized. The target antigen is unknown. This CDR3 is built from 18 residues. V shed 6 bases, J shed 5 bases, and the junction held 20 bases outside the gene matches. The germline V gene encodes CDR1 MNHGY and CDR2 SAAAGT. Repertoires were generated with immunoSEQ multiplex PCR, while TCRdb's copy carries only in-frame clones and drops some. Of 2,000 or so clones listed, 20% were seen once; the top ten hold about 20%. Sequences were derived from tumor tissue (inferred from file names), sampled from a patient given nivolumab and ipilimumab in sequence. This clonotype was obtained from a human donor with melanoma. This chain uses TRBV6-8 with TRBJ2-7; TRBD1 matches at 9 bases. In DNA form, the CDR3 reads TGTGCCAGCAGCCTACGGGGACAGGGAGTAACGGGAGGTCACGAGCAGTACTTC. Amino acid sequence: CASSLRGQGVTGGHEQYF.